The 30 T cell receptor beta chains below come from one sample, sequenced in a study of shared clonotypes between healthy human individuals. Assay used: immunoSEQ multiplex PCR; TCRdb lists only in-frame clones, some missing. The sample carries 2.3 million or so clones, 93% recorded once. The sequencing sample was made of naive CD4+ T cells from PBMCs. Subset: CD45RA+ positively selected. These receptor sequences come from a man between 18 and 29 years old in good health. Some clones in this sample may be carry-over from other donors' samples.

This chain links TRBV9 with TRBJ2-3; D is perhaps TRBD2 (6 bases). This CDR3 contains 12 residues. Per germline, CDR1 SGDLS and CDR2 YYNGEE. The V gene lost 7 bases and the J gene lost 5 bases, with 11 bases spanning the gap. DNA of the CDR3: TGTGCCAGCGGACTGGGAGGAGATACGCAGTATTTT. Protein product: CASGLGGDTQYF.

V and J are TRBV7-3 and TRBJ2-2; 7 nucleotides align to TRBD2. V lost 5 bases, J lost 5 bases, and 11 bases stayed unmatched. The CDR3 runs 16 residues. CDR1 is SGHTA, CDR2 FQGTGA, per germline. Here the CDR3 DNA reads TGTGCCAGCAGCCTAGGAGGCGGGAGTCGGACCGGGGAGCTGTTTTTT. Its protein product is CASSLGGGSRTGELFF. The whole variable domain, filled in from reference TRBV7-3 and TRBJ2-2, reads GAGVSQTPSNKVTEKGKYVELRCDPISGHTALYWYRQSLGQGPEFLIYFQGTGAADDSGLPNDRFFAVRPEGSVSTLKIQRTERGDSAVYLCASSLGGGSRTGELFFGEGSRLTVL.

This clone was seen only once. The chain links TRBV5-6 to TRBJ1-1; tentatively, D is TRBD1 (5 bases). CDR3 length: 13 residues. Trimming removed 3 bases from V and 4 bases from J, with 10 bases in between. Per the germline V gene, CDR1 is SGHDT and CDR2 is YYEEEE. The CDR3 sequence is CASSYQGGTEAFF. The CDR3 DNA reads TGTGCCAGCAGCTATCAGGGTGGCACTGAAGCTTTCTTT.

This chain links TRBV28 with TRBJ2-3; the D is unclear. CDR1 and CDR2 (germline): MDHEN, SYDVKM. V was shortened by 3 bases and J by 1 base, with 23 bases between the two germline ends. The CDR3 extends over 19 amino acids. Here the CDR3 reads CASSFVLLPGNLGTDTQYF. The CDR3 DNA sequence: TGTGCCAGCAGTTTCGTCCTGCTTCCGGGCAACCTGGGCACAGATACGCAGTATTTT. Drawing the rest from reference TRBV28 and TRBJ2-3, the complete variable domain is DVKVTQSSRYLVKRTGEKVFLECVQDMDHENMFWYRQDPGLGLRLIYFSYDVKMKEKGDIPEGYSVSREKKERFSLILESASTNQTSMYLCASSFVLLPGNLGTDTQYFGPGTRLTVL.

This sequence joins TRBV6-1 and TRBJ1-4; the D gene is possibly TRBD1 (5 bases). The V end was cut by 6 bases, the J end by 7 bases, with 15 bases between. CDR1 MNHNS and CDR2 SASEGT come from the germline V gene. This CDR3 is built from 14 residues. As DNA, the CDR3 is TGTGCCAGCAGGGAGGAGAGGGGAGGTGAAAAACTGTTTTTT. Translation: CASREERGGEKLFF.

This clone was observed a single time. The rearrangement joins TRBV27 to TRBJ1-4, with D possibly being TRBD1 (6 bases). CDR1 is MNHEY, CDR2 SMNVEV, per germline (reference sequence). Between the trimmed V and J ends, which lost 1 base and 11 bases, there was a span of 17 bases. The CDR3 runs to 15 residues. This chain's CDR3 is CASSLYRDTGSKLFF. In DNA, the CDR3 is TGTGCCAGCAGTTTATATAGGGACACCGGAAGTAAACTGTTTTTT.

The chain joins TRBV5-1 to TRBJ2-1, with TRBD2 matching over 13 bases. CDR3 length: 16 amino acids. CDR1 is SGHRS, CDR2 YFSETQ, per germline. Unmatched junction bases numbered 0, after V lost 1 base and J lost 2 bases. The CDR3 nucleotides are TGCGCCAGCAGCTTGACTAGCGGGAGGGCCTACAATGAGCAGTTCTTC. Amino acid sequence: CASSLTSGRAYNEQFF.

This chain connects TRBV6-5 to TRBJ1-5; D uncertain. V was clipped by 0 bases and J by 6 bases, with 6 bases between them. CDR3 length equals 13 residues. CDR1 is MNHEY, CDR2 SVGAGI, per germline. The CDR3 DNA reads as TGTGCCAGCAGTTACTCGGGAACTCAGCCCCAGCATTTT. Amino acid sequence: CASSYSGTQPQHF.

CDR3: CASSERTRGGHEKLFF. The CDR3 DNA follows: TGTGCCAGCAGTGAAAGGACCCGCGGGGGGCATGAAAAACTGTTTTTT. The chain recombines TRBV25-1 with TRBJ1-4, with D perhaps TRBD1 (6 bases). CDR1 is MGHDK, CDR2 SYGVNS, per germline. V shed 2 bases and J shed 6 bases, with 16 bases lying between them. The CDR3 contains 16 residues.

This clone was recorded only once. V usage is TRBV9 and J usage is TRBJ1-3, with D possibly matching TRBD1 (5 bases). The CDR3 is 15 amino acids. V was cut by 2 bases and J by 0 bases, with 9 bases left in between. CDR1 is SGDLS, CDR2 YYNGEE, per germline. CDR3 protein: CASSVWDGSGNTIYF. CDR3 DNA sequence: TGTGCCAGCAGCGTGTGGGACGGCTCTGGAAACACCATATATTTT.

The chain has TRBV28 and TRBJ2-3, with TRBD2 identical over 9 bases. There are 15 residues in the CDR3. With V trimmed by 4 bases and J by 2 bases, 4 bases remained unmatched. In germline, CDR1 is MDHEN, CDR2 SYDVKM. This CDR3 is CASSSSGAATDTQYF. CDR3 DNA: TGTGCCAGCAGTTCTAGCGGGGCGGCCACAGATACGCAGTATTTT.

The gene calls are TRBV7-2 and TRBJ2-7, with D possibly TRBD2 on 5 matching bases. The CDR3 extends over 15 amino acids. CDR1 is SGHTA and CDR2 is FQGNSA in the germline V gene. With 1 base removed from V and 2 bases from J, the gap between germline ends came to 12 bases. The CDR3 coding sequence is TGTGCCAGCAGCTTAGGAATAGGGAGCCCCTACGAGCAGTACTTC. The encoded protein is CASSLGIGSPYEQYF.

The CDR3 region is CASSLGPGAGQPQHF. CDR3 in DNA: TGTGCCAGCAGCTTAGGGCCTGGGGCGGGTCAGCCCCAGCATTTT. V usage is TRBV7-2 and J usage is TRBJ1-5; possibly TRBD1 for D (5 bases). CDR3 length equals 15 residues. Germline CDR1 SGHTA, CDR2 FQGNSA. Trimming stripped 1 base from V and 6 bases from J, with 13 bases between.

This rearrangement joins TRBV28 to TRBJ1-6, with D perhaps TRBD1 (6 bases). Germline V lookup: CDR1 MDHEN, CDR2 SYDVKM. The CDR3 runs 15 residues. Deletions cut 6 bases from V and 7 bases from J, with 16 bases between. This CDR3 reads CASRRGPGANSPLHF. In nucleotides, the CDR3 is TGTGCCAGCAGGCGAGGGCCGGGGGCGAATTCACCCCTCCACTTT.

V and J are TRBV5-4 and TRBJ1-2, with D unclear. The V end was cut by 5 bases, the J end by 8 bases, with 22 bases between. CDR1 and CDR2 (germline): SGHNT, YYREEE (reference sequence). This CDR3 spans 15 amino acids. The CDR3 sequence: CASSIPGLIKEGYTF. The CDR3 nucleotides are TGTGCCAGCAGTATCCCGGGCCTTATTAAGGAGGGCTACACCTTC.

This chain connects TRBV2 to TRBJ1-2; D gene uncertain. The length of the CDR3 is 10 residues. Trimming stripped 4 bases from V and 7 bases from J, with 4 bases between. Germline CDR1 reads SNHLY; CDR2 reads FYNNEI. The CDR3, as DNA: TGTGCCAGCAGTGCCCCTGGCTACACCTTC. This encodes CASSAPGYTF.

V and J are TRBV7-2 and TRBJ2-5; 11 bases align to TRBD2. Germline values: CDR1 SGHTA, CDR2 FQGNSA. The ends lost 3 bases at V and 2 bases at J; junction bases unmatched: 8. This CDR3 contains 17 residues. For the CDR3, the DNA is TGTGCCAGCAGCTTTCTTGCGACTAGCGGGGCACAAGAGACCCAGTACTTC. This sequence encodes CASSFLATSGAQETQYF.

The genes are TRBV29-1 and TRBJ2-3; D remains ambiguous. The CDR3 has 13 residues. The germline CDR1 and CDR2 sequences are SQVTM and ANQGSEA. V lost 6 bases and J lost 6, with 16 bases in between. CDR3 nucleotides: TGCAGCGTATCTGACGGCCCCAGTGATACGCAGTATTTT. This encodes CSVSDGPSDTQYF.

The V and J genes are TRBV5-1 and TRBJ1-4, with TRBD1 as a possible D gene (6 bases). The germline V gene encodes CDR1 SGHRS and CDR2 YFSETQ. V shed 6 bases and J shed 0 bases, with 18 bases lying between them. The CDR3 contains 17 residues. CDR3 nucleotides: TGCGCCAGCACCCCCTTCGCCGGGGGCGCAACTAATGAAAAACTGTTTTTT. Translating gives CASTPFAGGATNEKLFF.

In this sample, this clone turned up once. The chain links TRBV6-1 to TRBJ2-2, with 10 bases that match TRBD2. This CDR3 spans 14 amino acids. The V gene end was trimmed by 5 bases and the J gene end by 5 bases; junction bases not matched to a gene: 2. Germline CDR1 is MNHNS and CDR2 is SASEGT. CDR3 DNA: TGTGCCAGCAGTATAGCGGGAGGAACCGGGGAGCTGTTTTTT. Amino acids: CASSIAGGTGELFF.

The chain carries TRBV10-3 and TRBJ1-3, with no clear D. The V end was cut by 6 bases, the J end by 8 bases, with 17 bases between. This CDR3 region has 14 residues. The germline V gene encodes CDR1 ENHRY and CDR2 SYGVKD. CDR3 region: CAIRGMWPVDTIYF. For the CDR3, the DNA is TGTGCCATCAGGGGCATGTGGCCGGTGGACACCATATATTTT.

The chain combines TRBV29-1 with TRBJ1-2; D unclear. The CDR3 runs 11 residues. Germline CDR1 reads SQVTM; CDR2 reads ANQGSEA. V was trimmed by 4 bases and J by 3 bases, leaving 6 bases between them. The CDR3 nucleotides are TGCAGCGTTGTGGGCTACTATGGCTACACCTTC. Residues: CSVVGYYGYTF. The complete variable domain, with remaining parts taken from reference TRBV29-1 and TRBJ1-2, reads SAVISQKPSRDICQRGTSLTIQCQVDSQVTMMFWYRQQPGQSLTLIATANQGSEATYESGFVIDKFPISRPNLTFSTLTVSNMSPEDSSIYLCSVVGYYGYTFGSGTRLTVV.

The chain recombines TRBV28 with TRBJ1-1; TRBD1 aligns across 7 bases. This CDR3 spans 13 amino acids. The V and J ends lost 9 bases and 1 base, in that order; junction bases with no gene match: 5. Germline V lookup: CDR1 MDHEN, CDR2 SYDVKM. The CDR3 DNA follows: TGTGCCAGTGAAGAGGGGGCGAACACTGAAGCTTTCTTT. As protein: CASEEGANTEAFF.

This chain connects TRBV5-1 to TRBJ2-7; unclear D gene. The V gene's germline CDR1 is SGHRS and CDR2 YFSETQ. CDR3 length: 11 residues. Trimming stripped 6 bases from V and 1 base from J, with 5 bases between. CDR3 sequence (DNA): TGCGCCAGCAAAAATTCCTACGAGCAGTACTTC. Encoded protein: CASKNSYEQYF.

The chain recombines TRBV5-4 with TRBJ2-5, with 7 bases matching TRBD2. This CDR3 is 13 amino acids long. V was clipped by 2 bases and J by 5 bases; unmatched bases: 3. Germline values: CDR1 SGHNT, CDR2 YYREEE (reference sequence). The CDR3 DNA is TGTGCCAGCAGCTTAGGCGGGAGTGAGACCCAGTACTTC. Protein product: CASSLGGSETQYF.

The chain combines TRBV7-3 with TRBJ1-3, with D hard to call. V was trimmed by 3 bases and J by 4 bases, leaving 13 bases between them. The CDR3 sequence is 15 residues long. CDR1 and CDR2 (germline): SGHTA, FQGTGA. CDR3 nucleotide sequence: TGTGCCAGCAGCTTCCCGGTGGTCTGCGGAAACACCATATATTTT. Translating gives CASSFPVVCGNTIYF. Drawing the rest from reference TRBV7-3 and TRBJ1-3, the complete variable domain is GAGVSQTPSNKVTEKGKYVELRCDPISGHTALYWYRQSLGQGPEFLIYFQGTGAADDSGLPNDRFFAVRPEGSVSTLKIQRTERGDSAVYLCASSFPVVCGNTIYFGEGSWLTVV.

As concerns this clone: Distinct nucleotide sequences in the sample also encode this CDR3. The V call is TRBV2, the J call TRBJ2-7; the D is unclear. The germline CDR1 and CDR2 sequences are SNHLY and FYNNEI. The CDR3 runs 10 residues. Trimming pared 4 bases from V and 4 bases from J, leaving 2 bases between. DNA for the CDR3: TGTGCCAGCAGTGCTTACGAGCAGTACTTC. Translating gives CASSAYEQYF.

CDR3 loop: CASRTSSAGELFF. In nucleotides, the CDR3 is TGTGCCAGCAGAACCTCTAGCGCCGGGGAGCTGTTTTTT. This sequence joins TRBV28 and TRBJ2-2; D possibly corresponds to TRBD2 (6 bases). V lost 6 bases, J lost 6 bases, and 11 bases lay in between. This CDR3 is 13 amino acids long. Germline V gives CDR1 MDHEN, CDR2 SYDVKM.

This rearrangement joins TRBV6-1 to TRBJ2-1, with 11 bases lining up with TRBD2. This CDR3 comprises 17 residues. Germline V gene lookup returns CDR1 MNHNS and CDR2 SASEGT. V shed 2 bases, J shed 4 bases, and the junction held 7 bases outside the gene matches. CDR3 bases: TGTGCCAGCAGTGAAAGGGGGCGGACTAGCGGGTACAATGAGCAGTTCTTC. Protein sequence: CASSERGRTSGYNEQFF.

V gene TRBV7-2 combines with J gene TRBJ2-7, with a possible D match to TRBD1 (6 bases). The CDR3 spans 15 residues. Germline values: CDR1 SGHTA, CDR2 FQGNSA. Trimming removed 2 bases at V and 7 bases at J, with 18 bases between. CDR3 bases: TGTGCCAGCAGCTTATGGGGGACACTCCAGGAGGAGCAGTACTTC. It codes for CASSLWGTLQEEQYF.